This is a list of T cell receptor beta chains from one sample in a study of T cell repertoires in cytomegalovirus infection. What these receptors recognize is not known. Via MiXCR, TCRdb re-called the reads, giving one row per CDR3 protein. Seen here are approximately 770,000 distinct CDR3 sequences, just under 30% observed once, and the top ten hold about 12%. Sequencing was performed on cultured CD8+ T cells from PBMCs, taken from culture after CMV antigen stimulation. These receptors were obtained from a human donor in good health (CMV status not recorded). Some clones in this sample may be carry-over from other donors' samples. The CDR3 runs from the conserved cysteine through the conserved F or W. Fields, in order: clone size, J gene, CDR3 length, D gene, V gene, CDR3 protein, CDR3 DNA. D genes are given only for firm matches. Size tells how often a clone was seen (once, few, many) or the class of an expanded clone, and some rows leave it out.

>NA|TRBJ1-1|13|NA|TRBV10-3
CAISDRADTEAFF
TGTGCCATCAGTGACAGGGCGGACACTGAAGCTTTCTTT
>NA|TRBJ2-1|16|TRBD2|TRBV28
CASSSIAGGLDNEQFF
TGTGCCAGCAGTTCGATAGCGGGGGGGCTAGACAATGAGCAGTTCTTC
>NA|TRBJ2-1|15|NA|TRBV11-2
CASSLRHKEDNEQFF
TGTGCCAGCAGCTTACGACACAAGGAGGACAATGAGCAGTTCTTC
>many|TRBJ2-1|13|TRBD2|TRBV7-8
CASSSGGGDEQFF
TGTGCCAGCAGCTCCGGGGGAGGGGATGAGCAGTTCTTC
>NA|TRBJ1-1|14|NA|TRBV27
CASSPGSRGTEAFF
TGTGCCAGCAGTCCAGGGTCAAGAGGCACTGAAGCTTTCTTT
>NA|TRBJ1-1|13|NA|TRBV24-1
CATSDSSTPGAFF
TGTGCCACCAGTGATTCGTCGACACCTGGAGCTTTCTTT
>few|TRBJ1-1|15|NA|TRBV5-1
CASSQPPPANTEAFF
TGCGCCAGCAGTCAGCCCCCTCCGGCGAACACTGAAGCTTTCTTT
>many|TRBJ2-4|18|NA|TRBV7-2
CASNPDRRRLGTKNIQYF
TGTGCCAGCAACCCGGATAGACGGCGACTGGGGACCAAAAACATTCAGTACTTC
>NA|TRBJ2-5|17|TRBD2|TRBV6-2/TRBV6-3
CASSYSTGGGYQETQYF
TGTGCCAGCAGTTACTCGACCGGGGGGGGGTACCAAGAGACCCAGTACTTC
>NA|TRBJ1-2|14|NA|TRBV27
CASSGQPFFDGYTF
TGTGCCAGCAGCGGACAGCCCTTTTTCGATGGCTACACCTTC
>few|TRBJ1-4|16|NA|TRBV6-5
CASSPRVLATNEKLFF
TGTGCCAGCAGTCCGAGGGTTTTAGCAACTAATGAAAAACTGTTTTTT
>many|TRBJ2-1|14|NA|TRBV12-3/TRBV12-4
CASSSVGFYNEQFF
TGTGCCAGCAGTTCGGTAGGATTCTACAATGAGCAGTTCTTC
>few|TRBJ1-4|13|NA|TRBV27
CASSLGHREKLFF
TGTGCCAGCAGTTTAGGACACAGGGAAAAACTGTTTTTT
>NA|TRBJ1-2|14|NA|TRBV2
CASTGGGNIYGYTF
TGTGCCAGTACCGGAGGAGGGAACATCTATGGCTACACCTTC
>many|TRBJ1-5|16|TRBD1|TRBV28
CASSTRDRGINQPQHF
TGTGCCAGCAGCACCCGGGACAGGGGTATCAATCAGCCCCAGCATTTT
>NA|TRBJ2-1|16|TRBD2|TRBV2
CASSERDGGARNEQFF
TGTGCCAGCAGTGAAAGGGACGGGGGGGCCAGGAATGAGCAGTTCTTC
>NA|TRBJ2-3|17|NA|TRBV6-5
CASSYSFGGLGTDTQYF
TGTGCCAGCAGTTACTCGTTCGGAGGCCTTGGCACAGATACGCAGTATTTT
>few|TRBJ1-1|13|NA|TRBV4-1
CASSQKLNTEAFF
TGCGCCAGCAGCCAAAAGCTGAACACTGAAGCTTTCTTT
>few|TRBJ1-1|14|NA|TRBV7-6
CASSRDGLNTEAFF
TGTGCCAGCAGCCGGGACGGGCTGAACACTGAAGCTTTCTTT
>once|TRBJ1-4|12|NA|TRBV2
CASSEEDEKLFF
TGTGCCAGCAGTGAAGAAGATGAAAAACTGTTTTTT
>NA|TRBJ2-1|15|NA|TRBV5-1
CASSTREWGYNEQFF
TGCGCCAGCAGCACCAGGGAATGGGGCTACAATGAGCAGTTCTTC
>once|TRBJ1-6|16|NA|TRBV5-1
CASSLGEGSYNSPLHF
TGCGCCAGCAGCTTGGGGGAAGGGTCCTATAATTCACCCCTCCACTTT
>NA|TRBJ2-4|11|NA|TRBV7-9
CATRAKDIQYF
TGTGCCACCAGGGCGAAGGACATTCAGTACTTC
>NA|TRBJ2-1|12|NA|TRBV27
CASTLGTDEQFF
NA
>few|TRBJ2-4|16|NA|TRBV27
CASSPDPTEAKNIQYF
TGTGCCAGCAGTCCAGACCCGACCGAAGCCAAAAACATTCAGTACTTC
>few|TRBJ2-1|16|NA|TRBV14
CASSQEGYWGDHEQFF
TGTGCCAGCAGCCAAGAGGGCTATTGGGGGGACCATGAGCAGTTCTTC
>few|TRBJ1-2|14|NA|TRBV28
CASSLYSSGYGYTF
TGTGCCAGCAGTTTATATTCCTCGGGGTATGGCTACACCTTC
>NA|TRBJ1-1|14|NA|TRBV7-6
CASSLAEGRTEAFF
TGTGCCAGCAGCTTAGCAGAGGGAAGGACTGAAGCTTTCTTT
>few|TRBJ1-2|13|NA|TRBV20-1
CSAARQKFYGYTF
TGCAGTGCTGCCAGACAGAAATTCTATGGCTACACCTTC
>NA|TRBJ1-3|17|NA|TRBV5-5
CASSPVEGIHSGNTIYF
TGTGCCAGCAGCCCGGTGGAGGGTATTCACTCTGGAAACACCATATATTTT
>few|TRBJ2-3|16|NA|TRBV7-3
CASSRGGGEWLDTQYF
TGTGCCAGCAGCAGGGGGGGCGGGGAGTGGTTAGATACGCAGTATTTT
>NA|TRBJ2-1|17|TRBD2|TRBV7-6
CASSPKTSGVAYNEQFF
TGTGCCAGCAGCCCAAAGACTAGCGGGGTTGCCTACAATGAGCAGTTCTTC
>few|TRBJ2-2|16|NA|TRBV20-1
CSARDVGSGATGELFF
TGCAGTGCTAGAGATGTTGGTAGCGGTGCCACCGGGGAGCTGTTTTTT
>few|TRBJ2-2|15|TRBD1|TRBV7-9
CASSLVGGLTGELFF
TGTGCCAGCAGCTTAGTAGGGGGCCTCACCGGGGAGCTGTTTTTT
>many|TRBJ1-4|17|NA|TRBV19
CASSIDTIFELNEKLFF
TGTGCCAGTAGTATAGACACCATCTTCGAATTGAATGAAAAACTGTTTTTT
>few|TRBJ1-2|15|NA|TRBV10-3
CAISDSPGSIYGYTF
TGTGCCATCAGTGATAGTCCAGGGTCAATCTATGGCTACACCTTC
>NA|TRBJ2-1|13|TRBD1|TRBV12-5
CASEPTGAWEQFF
TGTGCTAGTGAACCAACAGGGGCCTGGGAGCAGTTCTTC
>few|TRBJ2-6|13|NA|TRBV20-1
CSAPDSGANVLTF
TGCAGTGCGCCGGACTCTGGGGCCAACGTCCTGACTTTC
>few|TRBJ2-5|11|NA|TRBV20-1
CSAQKKETQYF
TGCAGTGCCCAGAAAAAAGAGACCCAGTACTTC
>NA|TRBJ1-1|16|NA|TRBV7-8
CASSLGGALTVLEAFF
TGTGCCAGCAGCTTAGGAGGGGCCCTAACTGTTTTAGAAGCTTTCTTT
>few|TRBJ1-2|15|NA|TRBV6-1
CASSEGGMRIYGYTF
TGTGCCAGCAGTGAAGGAGGGATGAGAATCTATGGCTACACCTTC
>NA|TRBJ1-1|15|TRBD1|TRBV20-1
CSARDTGTAHTEAFF
TGCAGTGCTAGAGATACCGGGACAGCCCACACTGAAGCTTTCTTT
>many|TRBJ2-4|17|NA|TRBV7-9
CASSLADRQRDKNIQYF
TGTGCCAGCAGCTTGGCCGACAGGCAGAGGGACAAAAACATTCAGTACTTC
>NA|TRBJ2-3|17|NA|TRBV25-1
CASSETIYSDATDTQYF
TGTGCCAGCAGTGAGACCATATACTCGGATGCGACAGATACGCAGTATTTT
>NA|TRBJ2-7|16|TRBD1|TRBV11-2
CASSLETTGTDYEQYF
TGTGCCAGCAGCTTAGAGACGACAGGGACAGACTACGAGCAGTACTTC
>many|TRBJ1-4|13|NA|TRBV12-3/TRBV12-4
CASRDATNEKLFF
TGTGCCAGCCGAGATGCAACTAATGAAAAACTGTTTTTT
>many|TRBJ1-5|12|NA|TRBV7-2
CASGASNQPQHF
TGTGCCAGCGGTGCGAGCAATCAGCCCCAGCATTTT
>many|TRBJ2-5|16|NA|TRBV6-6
CASSYSAGFPQETQYF
TGTGCCAGCAGTTACTCGGCGGGCTTTCCCCAAGAGACCCAGTACTTC
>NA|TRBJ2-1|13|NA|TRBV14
CASSQFWGAEQFF
TGTGCCAGCAGCCAATTCTGGGGGGCTGAGCAGTTCTTC
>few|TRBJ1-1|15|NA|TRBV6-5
CASSYGGLGNTEAFF
TGTGCCAGCAGTTACGGAGGGTTGGGGAACACTGAAGCTTTCTTT
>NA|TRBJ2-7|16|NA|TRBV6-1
CASSELEGAGIGEQYF
TGTGCCAGCAGTGAATTGGAGGGGGCGGGTATCGGGGAGCAGTACTTC
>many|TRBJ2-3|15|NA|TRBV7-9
CASSPQGGGTDTQYF
TGTGCCAGCAGCCCCCAGGGCGGAGGCACAGATACGCAGTATTTT
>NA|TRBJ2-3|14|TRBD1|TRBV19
CASSLDRGADTQYF
TGTGCCAGTAGCCTGGACAGGGGAGCAGATACGCAGTATTTT
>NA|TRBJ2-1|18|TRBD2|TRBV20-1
CSARGWTSGGDVYNEQFF
TGCAGTGCTAGGGGATGGACTAGCGGGGGGGATGTTTACAATGAGCAGTTCTTC
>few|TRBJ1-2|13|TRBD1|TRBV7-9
CASSLGTEGGYTF
TGTGCCAGCAGCTTGGGGACAGAGGGAGGCTACACCTTC
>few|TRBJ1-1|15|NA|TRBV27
CASSILGGMHTEAFF
TGTGCCAGCAGTATCCTGGGGGGTATGCACACTGAAGCTTTCTTT
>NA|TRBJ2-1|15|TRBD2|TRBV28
CASSFSGTSANEQFF
TGTGCCAGCAGTTTTTCAGGGACTAGCGCTAATGAGCAGTTCTTC
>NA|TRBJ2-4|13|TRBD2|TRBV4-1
CASSPRGGNIQYF
TGCGCCAGCAGCCCCCGGGGGGGAAACATTCAGTACTTC
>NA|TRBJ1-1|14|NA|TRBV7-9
CANNLLREFTEAFF
TGTGCCAACAACCTCCTGCGGGAGTTTACTGAAGCTTTCTTT